This T cell receptor (beta chain) stems from a study of blood T cell repertoires in COVID-19. Germline assignment: CDR1 MNHEY and CDR2 SMNVEV (reference sequence). The CDR3 loop spans 17 amino acids. The J segment lost 2 bases and the V segment lost 5 bases, leaving 12 bases of the junction unmatched. The study assigned cohorts using participant-reported clinical history. Measured with immunoSEQ multiplex PCR; TCRdb has only the in-frame clones, and not every one. The repertoire includes around 280,000 clones, roughly 89% of them detected once, and approximately 5.7% sits in the top ten. The TCR was taken from a middle-aged woman who had recovered from COVID-19. Sequenced sample: PBMCs or T cells enriched from blood (not recorded which). This chain links TRBV27 with TRBJ2-1; TRBD2 agrees at 7 bases. CDR3 DNA: TGTGCCAGCAGTGCCGCCTGGGGGGGAGTCCCCTACAATGAGCAGTTCTTC. This sequence encodes CASSAAWGGVPYNEQFF.